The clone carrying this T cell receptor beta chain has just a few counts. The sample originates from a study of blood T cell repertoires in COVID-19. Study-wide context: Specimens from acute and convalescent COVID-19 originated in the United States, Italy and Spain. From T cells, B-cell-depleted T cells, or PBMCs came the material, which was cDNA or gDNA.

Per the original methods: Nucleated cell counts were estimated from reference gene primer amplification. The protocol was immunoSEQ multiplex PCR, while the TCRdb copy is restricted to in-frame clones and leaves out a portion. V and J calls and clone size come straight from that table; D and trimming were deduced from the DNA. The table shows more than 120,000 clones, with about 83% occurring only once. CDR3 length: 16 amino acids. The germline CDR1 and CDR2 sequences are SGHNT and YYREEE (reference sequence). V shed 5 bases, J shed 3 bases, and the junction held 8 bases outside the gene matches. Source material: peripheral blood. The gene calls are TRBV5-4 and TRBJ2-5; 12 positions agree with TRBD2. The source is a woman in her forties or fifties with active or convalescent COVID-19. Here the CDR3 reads CASRYLAGGHKETQYF. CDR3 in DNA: TGTGCCAGCAGATACCTAGCGGGGGGGCACAAAGAGACCCAGTACTTC. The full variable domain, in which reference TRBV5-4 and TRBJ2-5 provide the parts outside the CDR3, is ETGVTQSPTHLIKTRGQQVTLRCSSQSGHNTVSWYQQALGQGPQFIFQYYREEENGRGNFPPRFSGLQFPNYSSELNVNALELDDSALYLCASRYLAGGHKETQYFGPGTRLLVL.